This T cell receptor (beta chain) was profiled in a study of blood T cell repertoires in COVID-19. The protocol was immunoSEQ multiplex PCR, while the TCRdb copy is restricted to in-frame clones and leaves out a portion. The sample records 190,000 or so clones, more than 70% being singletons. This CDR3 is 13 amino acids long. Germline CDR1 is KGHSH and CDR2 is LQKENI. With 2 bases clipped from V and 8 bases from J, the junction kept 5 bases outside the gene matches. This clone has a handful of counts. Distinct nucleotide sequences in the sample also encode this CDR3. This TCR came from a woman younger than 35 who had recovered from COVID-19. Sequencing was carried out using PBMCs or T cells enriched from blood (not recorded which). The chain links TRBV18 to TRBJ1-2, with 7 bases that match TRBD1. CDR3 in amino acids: CASSPDRERGYTF. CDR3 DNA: TGTGCCAGCTCACCAGACAGGGAAAGAGGCTACACCTTC.